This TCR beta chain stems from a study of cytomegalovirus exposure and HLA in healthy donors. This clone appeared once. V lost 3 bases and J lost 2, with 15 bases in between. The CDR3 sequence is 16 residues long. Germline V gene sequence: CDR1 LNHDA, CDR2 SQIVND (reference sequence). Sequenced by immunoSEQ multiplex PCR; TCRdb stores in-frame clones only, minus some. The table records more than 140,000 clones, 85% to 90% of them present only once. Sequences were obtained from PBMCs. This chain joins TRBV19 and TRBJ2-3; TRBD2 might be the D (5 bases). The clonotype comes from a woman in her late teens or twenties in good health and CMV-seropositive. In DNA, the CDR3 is TGTGCCAGTAGTATCCGGACTCGTCCGGTCACAGATACGCAGTATTTT. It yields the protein CASSIRTRPVTDTQYF.